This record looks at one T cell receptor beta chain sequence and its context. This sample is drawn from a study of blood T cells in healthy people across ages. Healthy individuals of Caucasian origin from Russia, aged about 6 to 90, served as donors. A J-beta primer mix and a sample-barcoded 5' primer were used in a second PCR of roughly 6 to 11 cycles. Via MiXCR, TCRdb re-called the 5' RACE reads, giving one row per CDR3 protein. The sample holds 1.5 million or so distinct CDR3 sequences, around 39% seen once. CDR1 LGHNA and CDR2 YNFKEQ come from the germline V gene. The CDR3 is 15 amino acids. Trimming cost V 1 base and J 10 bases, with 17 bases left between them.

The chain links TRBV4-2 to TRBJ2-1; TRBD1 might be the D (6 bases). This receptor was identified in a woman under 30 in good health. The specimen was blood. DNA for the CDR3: TGTGCCAGCAGCCAAGGGGGGCCAGGAGTAGGGGAGCAGTTCTTC. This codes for CASSQGGPGVGEQFF.